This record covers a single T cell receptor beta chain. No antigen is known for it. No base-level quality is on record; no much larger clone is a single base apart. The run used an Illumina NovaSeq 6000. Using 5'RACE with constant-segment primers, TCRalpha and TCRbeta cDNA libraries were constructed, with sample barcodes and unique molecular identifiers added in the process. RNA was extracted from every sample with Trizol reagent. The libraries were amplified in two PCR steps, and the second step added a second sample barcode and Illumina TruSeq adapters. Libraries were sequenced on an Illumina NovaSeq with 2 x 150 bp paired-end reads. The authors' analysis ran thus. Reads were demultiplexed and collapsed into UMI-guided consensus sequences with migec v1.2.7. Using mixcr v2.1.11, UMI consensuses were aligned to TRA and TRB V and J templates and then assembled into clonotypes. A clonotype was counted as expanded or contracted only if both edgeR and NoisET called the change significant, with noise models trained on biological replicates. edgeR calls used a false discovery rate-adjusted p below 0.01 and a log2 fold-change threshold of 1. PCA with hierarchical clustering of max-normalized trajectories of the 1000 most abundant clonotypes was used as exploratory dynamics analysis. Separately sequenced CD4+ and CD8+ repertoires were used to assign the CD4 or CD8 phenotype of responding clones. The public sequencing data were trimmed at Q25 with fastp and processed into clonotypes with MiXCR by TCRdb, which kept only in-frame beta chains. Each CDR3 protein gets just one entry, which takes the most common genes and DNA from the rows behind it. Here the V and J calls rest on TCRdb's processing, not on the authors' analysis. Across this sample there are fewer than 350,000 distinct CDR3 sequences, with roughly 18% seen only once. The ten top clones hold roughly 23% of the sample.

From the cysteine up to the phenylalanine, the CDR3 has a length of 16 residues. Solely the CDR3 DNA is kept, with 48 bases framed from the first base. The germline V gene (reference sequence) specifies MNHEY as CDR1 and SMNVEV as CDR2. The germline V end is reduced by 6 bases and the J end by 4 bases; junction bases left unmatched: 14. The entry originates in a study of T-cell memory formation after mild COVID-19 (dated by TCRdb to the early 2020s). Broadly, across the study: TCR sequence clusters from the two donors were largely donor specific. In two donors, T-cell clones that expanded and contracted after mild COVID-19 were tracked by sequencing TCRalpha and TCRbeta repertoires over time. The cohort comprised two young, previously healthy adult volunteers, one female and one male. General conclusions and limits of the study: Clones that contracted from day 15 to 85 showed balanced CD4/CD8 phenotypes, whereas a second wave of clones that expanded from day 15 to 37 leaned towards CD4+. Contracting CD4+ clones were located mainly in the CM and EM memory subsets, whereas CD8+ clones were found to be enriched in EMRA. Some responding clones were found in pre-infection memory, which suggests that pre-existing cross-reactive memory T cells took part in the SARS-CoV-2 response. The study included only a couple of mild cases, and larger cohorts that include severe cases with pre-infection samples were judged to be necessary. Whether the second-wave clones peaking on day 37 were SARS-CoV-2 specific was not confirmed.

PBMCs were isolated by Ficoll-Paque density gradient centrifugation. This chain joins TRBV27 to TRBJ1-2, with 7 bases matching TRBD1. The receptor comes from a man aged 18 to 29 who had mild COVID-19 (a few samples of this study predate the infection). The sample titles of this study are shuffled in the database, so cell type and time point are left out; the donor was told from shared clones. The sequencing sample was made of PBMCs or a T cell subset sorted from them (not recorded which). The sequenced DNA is TGTGCCAGCAGCGGGCTAACGGGGAACAGGGGCTATGGCTACACCTTC. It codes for CASSGLTGNRGYGYTF.